The clone carrying this T cell receptor (beta chain) was counted between two and nine times. Its antigen is unknown. This specimen belongs to a study of blood T cells in healthy people across ages. Study outcomes and limitations: Diversity figures based on one million T cells were deemed too low. While age rose, TCR beta diversity per million T cells dropped in a roughly linear way.

Then a second PCR, running about 7 to 11 cycles, was carried out with a sample-barcoded 5' primer and a J-beta primer mix. Every single cDNA molecule received a tag from a template-switch adaptor with 12 random nucleotides. In TCRdb, the 5' RACE reads were re-called with MiXCR into one record per CDR3 protein. The sample carries 1.2 million to 1.5 million distinct CDR3 sequences, approximately 42% recorded once. This CDR3 is built from 14 residues. V was pared by 4 bases and J by 3 bases, with 1 base of the junction left unmatched. Germline V CDR1 and CDR2: MGHDK, SYGVNS. Source material: blood. This sequence joins TRBV25-1 and TRBJ2-1, with 9 nucleotides matching TRBD1. The clonotype comes from a woman aged 18 to 35 in good health. DNA for the CDR3: TGTGCCAGCAGTGTGGACAGGGGCTACAATGAGCAGTTCTTC. This translates into CASSVDRGYNEQFF.